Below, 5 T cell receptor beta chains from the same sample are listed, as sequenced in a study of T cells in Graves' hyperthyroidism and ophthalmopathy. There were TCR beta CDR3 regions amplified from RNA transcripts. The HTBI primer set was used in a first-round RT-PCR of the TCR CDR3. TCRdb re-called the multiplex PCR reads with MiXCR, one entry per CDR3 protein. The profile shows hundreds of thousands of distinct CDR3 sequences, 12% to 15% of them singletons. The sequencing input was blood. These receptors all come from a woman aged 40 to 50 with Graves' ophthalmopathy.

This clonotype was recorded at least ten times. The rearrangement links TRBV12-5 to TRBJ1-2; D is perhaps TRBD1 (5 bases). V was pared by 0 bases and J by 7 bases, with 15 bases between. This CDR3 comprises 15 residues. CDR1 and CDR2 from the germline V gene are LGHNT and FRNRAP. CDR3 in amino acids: CASGLVGGVGIGYTF. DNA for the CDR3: TGTGCTAGTGGTTTGGTTGGGGGGGTGGGGATTGGCTACACCTTC. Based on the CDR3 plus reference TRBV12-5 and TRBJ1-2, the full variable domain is DARVTQTPRHKVTEMGQEVTMRCQPILGHNTVFWYRQTMMQGLELLAYFRNRAPLDDSGMPKDRFSAEMPDATLATLKIQPSEPRDSAVYFCASGLVGGVGIGYTFGSGTRLTVV.

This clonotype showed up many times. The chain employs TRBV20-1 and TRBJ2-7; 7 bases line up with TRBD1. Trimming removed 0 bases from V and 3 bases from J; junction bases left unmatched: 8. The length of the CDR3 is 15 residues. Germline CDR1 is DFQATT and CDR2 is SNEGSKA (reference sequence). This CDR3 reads CSARDRFQGVYEQYF. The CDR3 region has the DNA TGCAGTGCTAGAGATCGTTTCCAGGGGGTCTACGAGCAGTACTTC.

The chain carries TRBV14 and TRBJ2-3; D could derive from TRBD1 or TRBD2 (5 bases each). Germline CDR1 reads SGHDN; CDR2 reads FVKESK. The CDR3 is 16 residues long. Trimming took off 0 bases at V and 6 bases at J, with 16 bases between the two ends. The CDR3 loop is CASSQDKGTRRDTQYF. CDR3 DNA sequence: TGTGCCAGCAGCCAAGATAAGGGGACGCGGCGGGATACGCAGTATTTT.

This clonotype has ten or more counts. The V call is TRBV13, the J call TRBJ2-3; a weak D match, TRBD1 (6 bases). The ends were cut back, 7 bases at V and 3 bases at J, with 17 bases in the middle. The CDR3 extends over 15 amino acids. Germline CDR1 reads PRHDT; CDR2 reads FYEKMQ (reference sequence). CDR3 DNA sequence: TGTGCCAGCAATAACTTCGGACAGCGAACAGATACGCAGTATTTT. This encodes CASNNFGQRTDTQYF.

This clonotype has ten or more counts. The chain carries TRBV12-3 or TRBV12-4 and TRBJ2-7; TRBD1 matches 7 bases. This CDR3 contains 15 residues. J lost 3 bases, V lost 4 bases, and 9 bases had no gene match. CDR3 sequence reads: CASSSPPTGLYEQYF. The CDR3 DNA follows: TGTGCCAGCAGTTCCCCCCCGACAGGGCTCTACGAGCAGTACTTC.